Following are 24 T cell receptor beta chains from one sample sequenced in a study of CD8 T cells in ankylosing spondylitis. Study-wide points: Seemingly distinctive of ankylosing spondylitis blood was a TCR beta motif formed by eight highly homologous variants.

Antigens of these TCRs are unknown. TCRdb reprocessed the 5' RACE reads via MiXCR and lists one record per CDR3 protein. The profile shows 350,000 or so distinct CDR3 sequences, 8% of them singletons. The specimen was blood, either unsorted or a sorted T cell fraction (not recorded which). Every receptor here comes from a male donor with ankylosing spondylitis.

This clonotype was recorded at least ten times. Compared with germline, one end of the junction differs, possibly owing to a read error. V usage is TRBV7-7 and J usage is TRBJ2-5; 14 bases are shared with TRBD2. The germline gives CDR1 SSHAT, CDR2 FNYEAQ (reference sequence). This CDR3 has 16 residues. Written as DNA, the CDR3 is TGTGCTAGCAGCTTGACTAGCGGGAGGGAGCAAGAGACCCAGTACTTC. It translates to CASSLTSGREQETQYF.

This clonotype appeared a few times. V gene TRBV24-1 combines with J gene TRBJ2-3, with TRBD2 matching over 8 bases. Trimming at V came to 5 bases and at J to 6 bases, leaving 18 bases not matched to a gene. Germline CDR1 and CDR2: KGHDR and SFDVKD. The CDR3 totals 18 residues. The CDR3 is CATSGGAVAGPPGDTQYF. The CDR3 DNA reads as TGTGCCACCAGTGGAGGGGCGGTAGCGGGACCTCCAGGGGATACGCAGTATTTT.

This clonotype was recorded many times. The chain links TRBV12-3 or TRBV12-4 to TRBJ2-4, with a weak D call TRBD2 (5 bases). The CDR3 extends over 13 amino acids. The germline V and J ends were trimmed by 4 bases and 7 bases, with 11 bases remaining between them. The CDR3 DNA reads TGTGCCAGCAGTTCCCCGCCGGGGAACATTCAGTACTTC. Its protein is CASSSPPGNIQYF.

This clonotype has a handful of counts. V is TRBV5-1 and J is TRBJ2-7; D might be TRBD1 (6 bases). This CDR3 has 14 amino acids. Trimming took 4 bases from V and 0 from J, leaving 11 bases between them. CDR1 and CDR2 (germline): SGHRS, YFSETQ. The DNA for the CDR3 is TGCGCCAGCAGCCGACAGGTTAGCTCCTACGAGCAGTACTTC. This sequence encodes CASSRQVSSYEQYF.

CDR3 nucleotides: TGTGCCAGCAGCCACGGGCGCTCCTACGAGCAGTACTTC. The encoded protein is CASSHGRSYEQYF. The chain carries TRBV14 and TRBJ2-7; D is undetermined. Trimming cost V 3 bases and J 0 bases, with 6 bases left between them. Germline V lookup: CDR1 SGHDN, CDR2 FVKESK. This CDR3 has 13 residues.

This clonotype occurred a few times. The genes are TRBV5-1 and TRBJ2-5; 11 bases align to TRBD2. CDR1 and CDR2 from the germline V gene are SGHRS and YFSETQ. CDR3 length: 16 amino acids. The trim removed 4 bases at V and 1 base at J, leaving 6 bases unmatched. CDR3 loop: CASSLGTSGRQETQYF. CDR3 bases: TGCGCCAGCAGCCTAGGGACTAGCGGACGCCAAGAGACCCAGTACTTC.

This clonotype has a handful of counts. J is TRBJ2-7 and V is TRBV6-1, with 11 bases matching TRBD2. This CDR3 spans 15 amino acids. CDR1 MNHNS and CDR2 SASEGT come from the germline V gene. Germline trimming cut 6 bases from V and 3 bases from J; bases unmatched to any gene: 7. The CDR3 is CASSSTSGAYYEQYF. The DNA for the CDR3 is TGTGCCAGCAGCTCGACTAGCGGGGCTTACTACGAGCAGTACTTC.

The CDR3 reads CASSVGLAGQGGFAETQYF. For the CDR3, the DNA is TGTGCCAGCAGCGTGGGGCTAGCGGGACAGGGTGGGTTTGCGGAGACCCAGTACTTC. The gene calls are TRBV9 and TRBJ2-5; the D call may be TRBD1 or TRBD2 (9 bases each). The CDR3 extends over 19 amino acids. The V end was cut by 2 bases, the J end by 5 bases, with 28 bases between. The germline gives CDR1 SGDLS, CDR2 YYNGEE.

The gene calls are TRBV7-2 and TRBJ1-5, with D tentatively TRBD1 (6 bases). Trimming shortened V by 5 bases and J by 6 bases, and 17 bases separated the two germline ends. CDR3 length equals 15 residues. The germline gives CDR1 SGHTA, CDR2 FQGNSA. Written as DNA, the CDR3 is TGTGCCAGCAGCCCCCGAACAGGGTCTCCTCAGCCCCAGCATTTT. Amino acids: CASSPRTGSPQPQHF.

The V gene is TRBV6-2 or TRBV6-3, the J gene TRBJ2-2; 9 nucleotides align to TRBD2. This CDR3 region has 16 residues. V lost 7 bases to trimming and J lost 4 bases; unmatched junction nucleotides: 10. CDR1 MNHEY and CDR2 SVGEGT come from the germline V gene. The CDR3 sequence: CASTPGLARGTGELFF. CDR3 nucleotides: TGTGCCAGCACCCCGGGACTAGCACGAGGCACCGGGGAGCTGTTTTTT.

This clonotype was found many times. The V and J genes are TRBV29-1 and TRBJ2-1; D may be TRBD1 or TRBD2 (5 bases each). V lost 6 bases, J lost 2 bases, and 17 bases lay in between. There are 15 residues in the CDR3. Germline loops: CDR1 SQVTM, CDR2 ANQGSEA. CDR3 sequence: CSVTDRDGPYNEQFF. The CDR3 region has the DNA TGCAGCGTCACAGACCGGGACGGCCCCTACAATGAGCAGTTCTTC.

The chain carries TRBV6-1 and TRBJ1-4; possible D gene TRBD1, 5 bases. Trimming left V 10 bases short and J 4 bases short, with 22 bases between. The CDR3 spans 16 residues. Germline V gives CDR1 MNHNS, CDR2 SASEGT. For the CDR3, the DNA is TGTGCCACCTCGGGGGGTCCCCCTTTTTTTAATGAAAAACTGTTTTTT. Residues: CATSGGPPFFNEKLFF.

This chain uses TRBV20-1 with TRBJ2-1; a weak D match, TRBD2 (5 bases). CDR1 DFQATT and CDR2 SNEGSKA come from the germline V gene (reference sequence). This CDR3 has 14 residues. V was shortened by 5 bases and J by 1 base, with 12 bases between the two germline ends. CDR3 region: CSADAEASYNEQFF. CDR3 nucleotides: TGCAGTGCTGACGCGGAGGCTTCCTACAATGAGCAGTTCTTC.

This clonotype has at least ten counts. The CDR3 loop reads CASRRTSGSYNEQFF. The CDR3 DNA follows: TGTGCCAGCAGGCGGACTAGCGGGAGTTACAATGAGCAGTTCTTC. J is TRBJ2-1 and V is TRBV7-2; TRBD2 aligns across 13 bases. The CDR3 totals 15 residues. V gave up 6 bases and J gave up 4 bases; unmatched junction bases: 3. The germline V gene encodes CDR1 SGHTA and CDR2 FQGNSA.

This clonotype has ten or more counts. The chain carries TRBV12-3 or TRBV12-4 and TRBJ1-6; D gene unclear. The CDR3 is 17 amino acids. V lost 3 bases and J 1 base, leaving 13 bases between the germline ends. The DNA for the CDR3 is TGTGCCAGCAGTTTCGGTTATTTGGGTTCCTATAATTCACCCCTCCACTTT. Translating gives CASSFGYLGSYNSPLHF.

The chain joins TRBV6-2 or TRBV6-3 to TRBJ2-7, with 8 bases identical to TRBD2. V was clipped by 6 bases and J by 6 bases; unmatched bases: 16. The CDR3 length is 16 residues. Germline CDR1 reads MNHEY; CDR2 reads SVGEGT. CDR3: CASSRYPHGRAGEQYF. DNA for the CDR3: TGTGCCAGCAGCCGATACCCGCACGGGAGGGCCGGCGAGCAGTACTTC.

In this sample, this clonotype turned up many times. V gene TRBV6-1 combines with J gene TRBJ2-5; the D gene is possibly TRBD2 (6 bases). The V gene lost 6 bases and the J gene lost 7 bases, with 15 bases spanning the gap. CDR1 and CDR2 from the germline V gene are MNHNS and SASEGT. The CDR3 has 13 amino acids. CDR3 nucleotides: TGTGCCAGCAGAGTGGACGGGGGTTGGACCCAGTACTTC. It specifies CASRVDGGWTQYF.

The chain employs TRBV5-1 and TRBJ2-7, with 7 bases lining up with TRBD2. V gave up 0 bases and J gave up 6 bases; unmatched junction bases: 6. The CDR3 runs 14 residues. CDR1 is SGHRS and CDR2 is YFSETQ in the germline V gene. CDR3 amino acids: CASSLGRLALEQYF. DNA of the CDR3: TGCGCCAGCAGCTTGGGGCGACTAGCCCTCGAGCAGTACTTC.

The V and J genes are TRBV27 and TRBJ2-5, with 7 bases that match TRBD1. The CDR3 contains 15 residues. With V trimmed by 0 bases and J by 4 bases, 5 bases remained unmatched. The germline V gene encodes CDR1 MNHEY and CDR2 SMNVEV (reference sequence). CDR3 residues: CASSLSGRGTETQYF. The CDR3 DNA follows: TGTGCCAGCAGTTTATCTGGCAGGGGGACAGAGACCCAGTACTTC.

This clonotype was seen repeatedly, ten times or more. The chain combines TRBV11-3 with TRBJ2-1; a weak D match, TRBD2 (5 bases). Trimming left V 3 bases short and J 0 bases short, with 12 bases between. This CDR3 has 16 amino acids. Germline CDR1 and CDR2: SGHNT and YENEEA. The CDR3 loop reads CASSFVPGGSYNEQFF. CDR3 DNA: TGTGCCAGCAGCTTCGTCCCAGGAGGCTCCTACAATGAGCAGTTCTTC.

This clonotype was picked up a small number of times. The chain combines TRBV20-1 with TRBJ1-1; 10 bases agree with TRBD1. The CDR3 extends over 14 amino acids. Trimming cost V 6 bases and J 7 bases; bases outside gene matches: 11. CDR1 and CDR2 (germline): DFQATT, SNEGSKA (reference sequence). The CDR3 region is CSATTTGQGHEAFF. CDR3 nucleotide sequence: TGCAGTGCAACGACAACGGGACAGGGGCATGAAGCTTTCTTT.

This chain joins TRBV6-2 or TRBV6-3 and TRBJ2-7; 7 bases align to TRBD1. Germline V gene data show CDR1 as MNHEY and CDR2 as SVGEGT. The CDR3 contains 14 residues. Trimming at V came to 6 bases and at J to 2 bases, leaving 7 bases not matched to a gene. The CDR3 bases are TGTGCCAGCAGAGTACAGGGGCGGACCTACGAGCAGTACTTC. Its translation: CASRVQGRTYEQYF.

The chain recombines TRBV7-9 with TRBJ2-2; TRBD2 matches at 13 bases. Germline values: CDR1 SEHNR, CDR2 FQNEAQ (reference sequence). This CDR3 is built from 16 residues. The J segment lost 7 bases and the V segment lost 3 bases, leaving 5 bases of the junction unmatched. This CDR3 is CASSFGLAGVSGELFF. The CDR3 region has the DNA TGTGCCAGCAGCTTCGGACTAGCGGGAGTTAGCGGGGAGCTGTTTTTT. The full variable domain, rest sourced from reference TRBV7-9 and TRBJ2-2, is DTGVSQNPRHKITKRGQNVTFRCDPISEHNRLYWYRQTLGQGPEFLTYFQNEAQLEKSRLLSDRFSAERPKGSFSTLEIQRTEQGDSAMYLCASSFGLAGVSGELFFGEGSRLTVL.

This clonotype showed up many times. V is TRBV5-1 and J is TRBJ2-1, with TRBD1 identical over 7 bases. Losses at the gene ends were 4 bases for V and 10 bases for J; bases not matched to a gene: 5. The CDR3 sequence is 12 residues long. Per germline, CDR1 SGHRS and CDR2 YFSETQ. CDR3 nucleotide sequence: TGCGCCAGCAGCGTAGGGGGCGGAGAGCAGTTCTTC. Protein product: CASSVGGGEQFF.